The 9 T cell receptor beta chains listed next were all sequenced from one sample in a study of T cell therapy after organ transplantation. Repertoires were generated with immunoSEQ multiplex PCR, while TCRdb's copy carries only in-frame clones and drops some. Of around 2,000 clones in the sample, roughly three quarters were seen once. These TCRs are of unknown antigen specificity. The sample consisted of CD8+ T cells from blood, taken before autologous CMV-specific T cell therapy. Every receptor here comes from a human patient who had received a solid organ transplant and had CMV disease.

This clone was counted once. The V gene is TRBV7-8, the J gene TRBJ2-1, with no clear D. There are 17 residues in the CDR3. Germline CDR1 and CDR2: SGHVS and FQNEAQ. The V gene lost 6 bases and the J gene lost 4 bases, with 22 bases spanning the gap. The CDR3 reads CASSSEEWVLGYNEQFF. CDR3 in DNA: TGTGCCAGCAGTTCCGAGGAGTGGGTCCTAGGGTACAATGAGCAGTTCTTC.

The genes are TRBV9 and TRBJ1-4; no firm D call. The CDR3 extends over 14 amino acids. Germline CDR1 and CDR2: SGDLS and YYNGEE. Between the trimmed V and J ends, which lost 3 bases and 4 bases, there was a span of 10 bases. CDR3 protein: CASSGGSINEKLFF. CDR3 nucleotides: TGTGCCAGCAGCGGCGGCAGCATTAATGAAAAACTGTTTTTT.

The CDR3 loop reads CASSRGTSVSTDTQYF. Written as DNA, the CDR3 is TGTGCCAGCAGTCGAGGGACTAGCGTTTCCACAGATACGCAGTATTTT. The chain recombines TRBV27 with TRBJ2-3, with TRBD2 matching 10 bases. The V gene's germline CDR1 is MNHEY and CDR2 SMNVEV (reference sequence). This CDR3 has 16 amino acids. The V and J ends lost 5 bases and 2 bases, in that order; junction bases with no gene match: 7.

Note on this clone: At one end the junction does not follow the germline gene, possibly because of a read error. The genes are TRBV5-5 and TRBJ2-3; the D gene is possibly TRBD1 (5 bases). The CDR3 length is 16 residues. In germline, CDR1 is SGHKS, CDR2 YYEKEE (reference sequence). The CDR3 region is CASSQDLGQGTDTQYF. The CDR3 DNA follows: TGCGCCAGCAGCCAAGATCTAGGGCAGGGAACAGATACGCAGTATTTT.

The chain combines TRBV7-9 with TRBJ1-1; D is perhaps TRBD1 (6 bases). The CDR3 consists of 14 residues. V was trimmed by 7 bases and J by 4 bases, leaving 16 bases between them. Germline CDR1 SEHNR, CDR2 FQNEAQ (reference sequence). The CDR3 loop reads CASTVGGARTEAFF. The DNA for the CDR3 is TGTGCCAGCACCGTAGGGGGGGCGCGCACTGAAGCTTTCTTT. Full variable domain (missing parts from reference TRBV7-9 and TRBJ1-1): DTGVSQNPRHKITKRGQNVTFRCDPISEHNRLYWYRQTLGQGPEFLTYFQNEAQLEKSRLLSDRFSAERPKGSFSTLEIQRTEQGDSAMYLCASTVGGARTEAFFGQGTRLTVV.

The chain has TRBV7-9 and TRBJ2-7, with D unclear. V was cut by 4 bases and J by 4 bases, with 11 bases left in between. Germline assignment: CDR1 SEHNR and CDR2 FQNEAQ (reference sequence). This CDR3 comprises 13 residues. The CDR3: CASSSIGSYEQYF. The CDR3 DNA reads TGTGCCAGCAGCTCGATTGGGTCTTACGAGCAGTACTTC.

The chain links TRBV7-9 to TRBJ2-5, with 10 bases identical to TRBD1. This CDR3 is 14 amino acids long. The V and J ends lost 5 bases and 5 bases, in that order; junction bases with no gene match: 5. Germline V lookup: CDR1 SEHNR, CDR2 FQNEAQ (reference sequence). In nucleotides, the CDR3 is TGTGCCAGCAGCCCGACAGGGGGCGGGGAGACCCAGTACTTC. This sequence encodes CASSPTGGGETQYF. The full variable domain, in which reference TRBV7-9 and TRBJ2-5 provide the parts outside the CDR3, is DTGVSQNPRHKITKRGQNVTFRCDPISEHNRLYWYRQTLGQGPEFLTYFQNEAQLEKSRLLSDRFSAERPKGSFSTLEIQRTEQGDSAMYLCASSPTGGGETQYFGPGTRLLVL.

This chain links TRBV28 with TRBJ2-2, with TRBD2 identical over 7 bases. The CDR3 is 15 residues long. Germline assignment: CDR1 MDHEN and CDR2 SYDVKM. The junction had 7 bases not matched to a gene; V was cut back by 5 bases and J by 4 bases. The CDR3 region is CASSDRDYPTGELFF. The CDR3 DNA sequence: TGTGCCAGCAGTGACCGGGACTACCCCACCGGGGAGCTGTTTTTT.

The chain uses TRBV6-4 and TRBJ2-2; possibly TRBD1 for D (6 bases). The ends were cut back, 4 bases at V and 3 bases at J, with 6 bases in the middle. This CDR3 comprises 13 residues. Germline V gives CDR1 MRHNA, CDR2 SNTAGT. CDR3 sequence: CASSGQDTGELFF. CDR3 DNA: TGTGCCAGCAGTGGACAGGACACCGGGGAGCTGTTTTTT.